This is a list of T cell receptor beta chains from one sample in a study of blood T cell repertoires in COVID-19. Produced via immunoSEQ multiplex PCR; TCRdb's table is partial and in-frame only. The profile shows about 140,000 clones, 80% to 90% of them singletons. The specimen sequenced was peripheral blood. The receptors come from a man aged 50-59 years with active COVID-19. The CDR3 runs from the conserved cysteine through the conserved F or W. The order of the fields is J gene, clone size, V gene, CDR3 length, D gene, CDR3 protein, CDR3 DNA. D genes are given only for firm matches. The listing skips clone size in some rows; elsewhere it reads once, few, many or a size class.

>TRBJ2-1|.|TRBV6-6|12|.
CASSYSLSEQFF
TGTGCCAGCAGTTACTCCCTCAGTGAGCAGTTCTTC
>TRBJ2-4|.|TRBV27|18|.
CASSLQGGRNLAKNIQYF
TGTGCCAGCAGTTTGCAAGGGGGTCGGAATTTAGCCAAAAACATTCAGTACTTC
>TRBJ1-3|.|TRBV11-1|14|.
CASSGGFSGNTIYF
TGTGCCAGCAGCGGGGGCTTCTCTGGAAACACCATATATTTT
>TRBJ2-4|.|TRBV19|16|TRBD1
CASSSPTGGPLNIQYF
TGTGCCAGTAGCTCTCCAACAGGGGGCCCCTTGAACATTCAGTACTTC
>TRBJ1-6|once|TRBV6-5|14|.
CASSYTEPNSPLHF
TGTGCCAGCAGTTATACCGAGCCTAATTCACCCCTCCACTTT
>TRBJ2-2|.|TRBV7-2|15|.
CASSLNADFTGELFF
TGTGCCAGCAGCTTAAATGCGGATTTCACCGGGGAGCTGTTTTTT
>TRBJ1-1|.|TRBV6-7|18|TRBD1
CASSYPIRQGMVNTEAFF
TGTGCCAGCAGTTACCCGATTCGACAGGGGATGGTGAACACTGAAGCTTTCTTT
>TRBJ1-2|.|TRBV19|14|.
CASSVGGALYGYTF
TGTGCCAGTAGTGTCGGAGGGGCCCTCTATGGCTACACCTTC
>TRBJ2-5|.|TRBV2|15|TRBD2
CASSGVGTSQETQYF
TGTGCCAGCAGTGGGGTGGGGACTAGCCAAGAGACCCAGTACTTC
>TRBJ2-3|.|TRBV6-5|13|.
CASRLDWTDTQYF
TGTGCCAGCAGGTTAGACTGGACAGATACGCAGTATTTT
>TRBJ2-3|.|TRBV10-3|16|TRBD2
CAISPASGGATDTQYF
TGTGCCATCAGCCCCGCTAGCGGGGGGGCGACAGATACGCAGTATTTT
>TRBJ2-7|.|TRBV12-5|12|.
CASGFDRTGQYF
TGTGCTAGTGGTTTCGACAGGACGGGGCAGTACTTC
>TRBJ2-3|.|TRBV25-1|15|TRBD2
CASSDIAGITDTQYF
TGTGCCAGCAGTGATATAGCGGGGATCACAGATACGCAGTATTTT